Following are 6 T cell receptor beta chains from one sample sequenced in a study of cytomegalovirus exposure and HLA in healthy donors (dated by TCRdb to 2016 to 2017). Libraries were made using the immunoSEQ multiplex PCR assay. For the multiplex PCR, a mixture combining 60 forward primers for TCR Vbeta segments and 13 reverse primers for TCR Jbeta segments was used. TCRdb re-hosts the immuneACCESS table, in-frame sequences only. Its copies lack some clones; in the studies checked, an unresolved V gene accounts for under half of them, and the cause for the rest is not known. In all, the sample holds fewer than 200,000 clones, and approximately 80% of those were seen once. In total, the top ten clones hold more than 3% of the sample. Sequenced sample: PBMCs. These receptors were obtained from a man younger than 40 in good health and CMV-seropositive.

The gene calls are TRBV2 and TRBJ2-7; 8 bases map to TRBD2. This CDR3 contains 14 residues. Per germline, CDR1 SNHLY and CDR2 FYNNEI. With V trimmed by 7 bases and J by 3 bases, 8 bases remained unmatched. CDR3 amino acids: CASTRPGGGYEQYF. In nucleotides, the CDR3 is TGTGCCAGCACTCGACCCGGGGGGGGCTACGAGCAGTACTTC.

With regard to this clone: At one of its ends the junction is not consistent with the germline gene, which may arise from a read error. The rearrangement uses TRBV11-3 and TRBJ2-1; a possible D gene is TRBD2 (6 bases). This CDR3 comprises 15 residues. The V gene's germline CDR1 is SGHNT and CDR2 YENEEA. Here the CDR3 reads CATSPPGTFYNEQFF. The CDR3 DNA reads as TGTGCCACCAGCCCCCCCGGGACTTTTTACAATGAGCAGTTCTTC.

The chain joins TRBV7-2 to TRBJ2-7, with 11 bases lining up with TRBD1. There are 18 residues in the CDR3. Losses at the gene ends were 3 bases for V and 0 bases for J; bases not matched to a gene: 10. The germline V gene has CDR1 SGHTA and CDR2 FQGNSA. The CDR3 is CASSFRTGTGGGSYEQYF. CDR3 sequence (DNA): TGTGCCAGCAGCTTCCGCACCGGGACAGGGGGGGGCTCCTACGAGCAGTACTTC.

This chain joins TRBV5-4 and TRBJ2-3, with 7 bases identical to TRBD1. Germline-derived CDR1 and CDR2 are SGHNT and YYREEE (reference sequence). The CDR3 length is 17 residues. J lost 2 bases, V lost 4 bases, and 13 bases had no gene match. The CDR3 here is CASSGAERGGPTDTQYF. CDR3 DNA sequence: TGTGCCAGCAGCGGCGCTGAGAGAGGGGGCCCCACAGATACGCAGTATTTT.

The V gene is TRBV25-1, the J gene TRBJ1-2; D gene unclear. The germline V and J ends were trimmed by 3 bases and 6 bases, with 8 bases remaining between them. This CDR3 is 12 amino acids long. The V gene's germline CDR1 is MGHDK and CDR2 SYGVNS. The CDR3 protein is CASSDRRHGYTF. In nucleotides, the CDR3 is TGTGCCAGCAGTGATAGGAGGCATGGCTACACCTTC.

This chain uses TRBV19 with TRBJ2-7; perhaps TRBD1 as D (5 bases). The CDR3 is made up of 12 amino acids. In germline, CDR1 is LNHDA, CDR2 SQIVND (reference sequence). Trimming took 5 bases from V and 4 from J, leaving 9 bases between them. CDR3 sequence reads: CASSGRGYEQYF. The CDR3 region has the DNA TGTGCCAGTAGTGGTAGGGGATACGAGCAGTACTTC.